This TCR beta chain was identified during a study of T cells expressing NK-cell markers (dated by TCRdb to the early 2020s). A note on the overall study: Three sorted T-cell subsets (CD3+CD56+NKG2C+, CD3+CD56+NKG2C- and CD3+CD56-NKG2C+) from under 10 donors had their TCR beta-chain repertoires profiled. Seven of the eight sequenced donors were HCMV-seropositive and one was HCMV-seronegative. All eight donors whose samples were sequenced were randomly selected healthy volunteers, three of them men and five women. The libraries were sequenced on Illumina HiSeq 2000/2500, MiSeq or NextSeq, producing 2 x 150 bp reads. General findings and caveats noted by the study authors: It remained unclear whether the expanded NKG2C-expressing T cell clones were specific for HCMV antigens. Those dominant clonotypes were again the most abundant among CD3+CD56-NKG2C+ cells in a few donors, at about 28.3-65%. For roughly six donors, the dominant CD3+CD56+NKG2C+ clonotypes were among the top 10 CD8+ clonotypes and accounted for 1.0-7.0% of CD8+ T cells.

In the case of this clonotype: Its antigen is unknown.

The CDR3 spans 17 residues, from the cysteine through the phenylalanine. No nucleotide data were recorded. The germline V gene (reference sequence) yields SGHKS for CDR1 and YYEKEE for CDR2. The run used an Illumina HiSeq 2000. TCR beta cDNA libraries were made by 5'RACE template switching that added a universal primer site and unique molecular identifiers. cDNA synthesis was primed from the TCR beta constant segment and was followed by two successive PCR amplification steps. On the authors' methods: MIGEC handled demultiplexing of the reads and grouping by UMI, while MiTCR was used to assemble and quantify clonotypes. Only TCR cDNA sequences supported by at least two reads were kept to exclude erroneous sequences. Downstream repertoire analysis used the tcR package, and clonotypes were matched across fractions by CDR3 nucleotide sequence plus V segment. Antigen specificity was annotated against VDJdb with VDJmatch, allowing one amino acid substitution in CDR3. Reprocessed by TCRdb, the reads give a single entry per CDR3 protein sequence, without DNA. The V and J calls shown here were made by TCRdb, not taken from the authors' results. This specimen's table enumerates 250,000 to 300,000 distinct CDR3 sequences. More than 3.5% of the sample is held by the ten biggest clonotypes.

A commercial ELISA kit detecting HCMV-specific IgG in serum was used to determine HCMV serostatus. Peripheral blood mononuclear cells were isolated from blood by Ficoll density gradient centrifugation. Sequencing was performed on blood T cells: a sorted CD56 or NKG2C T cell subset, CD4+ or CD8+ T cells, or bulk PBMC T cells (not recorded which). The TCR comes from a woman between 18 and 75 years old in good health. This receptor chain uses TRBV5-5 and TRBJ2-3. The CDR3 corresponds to CASSLSYLGTSTDTQYF.